The 13 T cell receptor beta chains listed next were all sequenced from one sample in a study of cytomegalovirus exposure and HLA in healthy donors. The PCR employed 60 Vbeta primers together with 13 Jbeta primers. The repertoire was sequenced with immunoSEQ multiplex PCR; TCRdb's copy has only in-frame clones and lacks some. The table lists some 130,000 clones. What was sequenced was PBMCs. The receptor set was obtained from a woman in her 40s in good health and CMV-seropositive.

This rearrangement joins TRBV19 to TRBJ1-2, with D maybe TRBD1 (5 bases). Germline loops: CDR1 LNHDA, CDR2 SQIVND (reference sequence). This CDR3 region has 14 residues. Trimming pared 3 bases from V and 6 bases from J, leaving 14 bases between. CDR3 sequence (DNA): TGTGCCAGTAGTATTCTGACAGAAAGGCATGGCTACACCTTC. Its protein is CASSILTERHGYTF.

The V call is TRBV18, the J call TRBJ2-7; 7 nucleotides align to TRBD2. The V gene's germline CDR1 is KGHSH and CDR2 LQKENI. Trimming took 2 bases from V and 5 from J; bases not matched to a gene: 12. The CDR3 spans 16 residues. CDR3 nucleotides: TGTGCCAGCTCACCATTGGAGGCGGGGAGGGGTGACGAGCAGTACTTC. Protein product: CASSPLEAGRGDEQYF.

V usage is TRBV30 and J usage is TRBJ1-6; 8 positions match TRBD1. Trimming took 3 bases from V and 7 from J; bases not matched to a gene: 11. The germline V gene encodes CDR1 GTSNPN and CDR2 SVGIG (reference sequence). The CDR3 contains 16 residues. CDR3 loop: CAWSIHRQGRNSPLHF. CDR3 DNA: TGTGCCTGGAGCATCCATCGACAGGGGCGAAATTCACCCCTCCACTTT.

A word on this clone: Other DNA sequences within the sample encode an identical CDR3. The chain carries TRBV15 and TRBJ2-7; TRBD2 might be the D (5 bases). This CDR3 is built from 15 residues. Trimming took off 2 bases at V and 2 bases at J, with 13 bases between the two ends. The germline V gene encodes CDR1 LNHNV and CDR2 YYDKDF (reference sequence). CDR3 protein: CATSRSSPEPYEQYF. The CDR3 nucleotides read TGTGCCACCAGCAGATCTAGCCCCGAGCCCTACGAGCAGTACTTC.

The chain links TRBV15 to TRBJ2-1, with D possibly matching TRBD2 (6 bases). The V end lost 1 base, the J end lost 4 bases, and 17 bases lay between the germline ends. Per the germline V gene, CDR1 is LNHNV and CDR2 is YYDKDF (reference sequence). CDR3 length equals 17 residues. CDR3 sequence (DNA): TGTGCCACCAGCAGAGTTAACGGCACTAGCAGGTACAATGAGCAGTTCTTC. It specifies CATSRVNGTSRYNEQFF.

The CDR3 sequence is CSAPDREDYGYTF. The CDR3, as DNA: TGCAGCGCCCCCGACAGGGAAGATTATGGCTACACCTTC. The V and J genes are TRBV29-1 and TRBJ1-2; 7 positions match TRBD1. Germline CDR1 and CDR2: SQVTM and ANQGSEA. The CDR3 is 13 amino acids. The ends lost 7 bases at V and 5 bases at J; junction bases unmatched: 10.

The chain uses TRBV27 and TRBJ2-2, with 7 positions matching TRBD2. This CDR3 is built from 16 residues. Germline V CDR1 and CDR2: MNHEY, SMNVEV (reference sequence). Germline trimming cut 3 bases from V and 4 bases from J; bases unmatched to any gene: 8. CDR3 amino acids: CASSFSQGGSTGELFF. The CDR3 coding sequence is TGTGCCAGCAGTTTCTCCCAGGGAGGGAGCACCGGGGAGCTGTTTTTT.

The gene calls are TRBV27 and TRBJ1-1, with 8 bases aligning to TRBD1. With V trimmed by 6 bases and J by 3 bases, 3 bases remained unmatched. Germline values: CDR1 MNHEY, CDR2 SMNVEV (reference sequence). This CDR3 is built from 13 residues. CDR3 DNA: TGTGCCAGCAGGCTCAGGGGGCACACTGAAGCTTTCTTT. Translating it yields CASRLRGHTEAFF.

This chain links TRBV4-2 with TRBJ2-5; 10 nucleotides line up with TRBD2. The end of the DNA is better explained by TRBJ2-7, so the J call may be wrong. The germline V gene has CDR1 LGHNA and CDR2 YNFKEQ. The CDR3 totals 14 residues. CDR3: CASSGSGREYEQYF. CDR3 DNA: TGTGCCAGCAGCGGGAGCGGGAGGGAATACGAGCAGTACTTC.

The rearrangement uses TRBV19 and TRBJ2-2; 10 positions match TRBD2. The CDR3 covers 16 residues. With V trimmed by 3 bases and J by 5 bases, 6 bases remained unmatched. Germline V gives CDR1 LNHDA, CDR2 SQIVND (reference sequence). CDR3 coding DNA: TGTGCCAGTAGTATCCTGGGACTAGCGACGACCGGGGAGCTGTTTTTT. This gives the protein CASSILGLATTGELFF.

V is TRBV6-6 and J is TRBJ2-7, with a possible D match to TRBD1 (6 bases). Germline-derived CDR1 and CDR2 are MNHNY and SVGAGI (reference sequence). Trimming cost V 5 bases and J 5 bases, with 10 bases left between them. This CDR3 has 12 amino acids. CDR3 nucleotide sequence: TGTGCCAGCAGTGACCAGGGGAACGAGCAGTACTTC. Translated: CASSDQGNEQYF.

V and J are TRBV29-1 and TRBJ1-2; no firm D call. V lost 1 base and J 3 bases, leaving 6 bases between the germline ends. The CDR3 consists of 12 residues. CDR1 is SQVTM and CDR2 is ANQGSEA in the germline V gene. CDR3 sequence (DNA): TGCAGCGTTGAAGTCAGCGACTATGGCTACACCTTC. Its protein product is CSVEVSDYGYTF.

CDR3 DNA sequence: TGTGCCAGTAGTAGGGCAGTCTACACAGATACGCAGTATTTT. This sequence encodes CASSRAVYTDTQYF. This sequence joins TRBV19 and TRBJ2-3; D unclear. Germline V gene lookup returns CDR1 LNHDA and CDR2 SQIVND (reference sequence). The CDR3 runs 14 residues. V gave up 4 bases and J gave up 2 bases, with 10 bases separating them.